Presented here are 23 T cell receptor beta chains from one specimen sequenced in a study of blood T cell repertoires in COVID-19. Measured with immunoSEQ multiplex PCR; TCRdb has only the in-frame clones, and not every one. The profile covers some 400,000 clones, with around 90% appearing a single time and approximately 7% taken by the ten largest. Sequencing was performed on peripheral blood. These TCRs come from a man between 18 and 29 years old with active or convalescent COVID-19.

The chain combines TRBV2 with TRBJ1-4; D remains unclear. From germline, CDR1 is SNHLY and CDR2 FYNNEI. This CDR3 has 13 residues. V lost 6 bases, J lost 2 bases, and 7 bases lay in between. As DNA, the CDR3 is TGTGCCAGCAGCCAATCCACTAATGAAAAACTGTTTTTT. Residues: CASSQSTNEKLFF.

The V and J genes are TRBV19 and TRBJ1-6; 8 bases are shared with TRBD1. Germline lookup yields CDR1 LNHDA and CDR2 SQIVND (reference sequence). The CDR3 loop spans 15 amino acids. V dropped 5 bases and J dropped 10; count of bases not matched to a gene: 10. CDR3 in DNA: TGTGCCAGTAGTTTATGGACAGGGCCACGATCACCCCTCCACTTT. This codes for CASSLWTGPRSPLHF.

The rearrangement links TRBV21-1 to TRBJ2-7; the table's D gene call, TRBD1, was not cross checked with the DNA. TRBV21-1 is tagged as a pseudogene. This CDR3 has 18 residues. CDR3 residues: CASSLPTGTESFSYEQYF. The CDR3 region has the DNA TGTGCCAGCAGCCTACCAACCGGGACAGAGAGTTTCTCCTACGAGCAGTACTTC.

The rearrangement uses TRBV5-4 and TRBJ2-1; possible D gene TRBD2, 6 bases. This CDR3 has 15 residues. Trimming stripped 5 bases from V and 3 bases from J, with 15 bases between. CDR1 and CDR2 (germline): SGHNT, YYREEE (reference sequence). In nucleotides, the CDR3 is TGTGCCAGCAGGGAGGGAAGGGGAGACTACAATGAGCAGTTCTTC. Protein sequence: CASREGRGDYNEQFF.

This clone was detected only once. The J gene is TRBJ1-1, the V gene TRBV15; 12 nucleotides align to TRBD1. V lost 5 bases to trimming and J lost 3 bases; unmatched junction nucleotides: 4. The CDR3 runs to 15 residues. The V gene's germline CDR1 is LNHNV and CDR2 YYDKDF (reference sequence). CDR3 amino acids: CATSGRDRGHTEAFF. The CDR3 DNA reads as TGTGCCACCAGCGGACGGGACAGGGGGCACACTGAAGCTTTCTTT.

The rearrangement uses TRBV7-3 and TRBJ2-2; 7 nucleotides line up with TRBD2. The CDR3 length is 15 residues. Germline trimming cut 1 base from V and 6 bases from J; bases unmatched to any gene: 5. Germline CDR1 SGHTA, CDR2 FQGTGA. CDR3 region: CASSLSHREAGELFF. The CDR3 coding sequence is TGTGCCAGCAGCTTAAGCCACCGGGAGGCCGGGGAGCTGTTTTTT.

The J gene is TRBJ2-2, the V gene TRBV5-8; 11 nucleotides align to TRBD2. This CDR3 region has 16 residues. Germline CDR1 reads SGHTS; CDR2 reads YDEGEE. Losses at the gene ends were 4 bases for V and 5 bases for J; bases not matched to a gene: 7. CDR3 protein: CASSPRLAGWTGELFF. The CDR3 DNA reads TGTGCCAGCAGCCCGAGACTAGCGGGATGGACCGGGGAGCTGTTTTTT.

The chain is built from TRBV20-1 and TRBJ2-3; TRBD2 might be the D (6 bases). CDR3 length: 14 residues. Deletions cut 3 bases from V and 1 base from J, with 11 bases between. Germline values: CDR1 DFQATT, CDR2 SNEGSKA (reference sequence). Here the CDR3 DNA reads TGCAGTGCTAGTCGGCCTAGCGGCACAGATACGCAGTATTTT. It codes for CSASRPSGTDTQYF.

The CDR3 nucleotides are TGCGCCAGACGGATGGGGGCTCTCAATCAGCCCCAGCATTTT. It specifies CARRMGALNQPQHF. This chain joins TRBV10-1 and TRBJ1-5; D is perhaps TRBD1 (6 bases). The CDR3 is 14 amino acids. The germline V gene has CDR1 WNHNN and CDR2 SYGVQD (reference sequence). Trimming removed 9 bases at V and 3 bases at J, with 15 bases between.

V usage is TRBV5-1 and J usage is TRBJ1-1, with TRBD1 as a possible D gene (6 bases). The CDR3 sequence is 16 residues long. Germline lookup yields CDR1 SGHRS and CDR2 YFSETQ. Trimming took off 0 bases at V and 3 bases at J, with 15 bases between the two ends. For the CDR3, the DNA is TGCGCCAGCAGCTTGGGCGCATTCGAGGGGGACACTGAAGCTTTCTTT. This codes for CASSLGAFEGDTEAFF.

The J gene is TRBJ2-1, the V gene TRBV3-1 (or the pseudogene TRBV3-2); D unresolved. CDR1 LGHDT and CDR2 YNNKEL come from the germline V gene (reference sequence). V was clipped by 4 bases and J by 7 bases, with 8 bases between them. The CDR3 spans 12 residues. The CDR3 sequence is CASSRQRNEQFF. The CDR3 DNA follows: TGTGCCAGCAGCCGGCAGAGGAATGAGCAGTTCTTC.

The chain couples TRBV15 to TRBJ2-3, with 7 bases lining up with TRBD2. Germline loops: CDR1 LNHNV, CDR2 YYDKDF (reference sequence). The length of the CDR3 is 15 residues. V lost 5 bases, J lost 2 bases, and 7 bases stayed unmatched. CDR3 bases: TGTGCCACCAGCTACCCCGGGACTAACACAGATACGCAGTATTTT. Amino acids: CATSYPGTNTDTQYF.

The chain carries TRBV4-1 and TRBJ1-5; the match to TRBD1 covers 11 bases. The CDR3 length is 19 residues. The germline CDR1 and CDR2 sequences are MGHRA and YSYEKL. V lost 0 bases, J lost 1 base, and 8 bases stayed unmatched. In nucleotides, the CDR3 is TGCGCCAGCAGCCAAGATGAGGGGACAGGGGGTAAGAGCAATCAGCCCCAGCATTTT. The encoded protein is CASSQDEGTGGKSNQPQHF.

The chain recombines TRBV7-8 with TRBJ1-6; D gene unclear. Trimming shortened V by 1 base and J by 0 bases, and 7 bases separated the two germline ends. The germline CDR1 and CDR2 sequences are SGHVS and FQNEAQ. This CDR3 contains 16 residues. The CDR3 region has the DNA TGTGCCAGCAGCTTAGGTGTGAGCTCCTATAATTCACCCCTCCACTTT. Protein sequence: CASSLGVSSYNSPLHF.

The J gene is TRBJ1-6, the V gene TRBV6-5; no clear D gene. Deletions cut 2 bases from V and 10 bases from J, with 12 bases between. Germline CDR1 reads MNHEY; CDR2 reads SVGAGI. This CDR3 contains 14 residues. Here the CDR3 reads CASSYQAPGSPLHF. CDR3 bases: TGTGCCAGCAGTTACCAGGCACCAGGCTCACCCCTCCACTTT.

The rearrangement joins TRBV24-1 to TRBJ1-1; D ambiguous. V lost 3 bases and J 0 bases, leaving 7 bases between the germline ends. Germline V gives CDR1 KGHDR, CDR2 SFDVKD. The CDR3 runs 14 residues. The CDR3 is CATSDGSLNTEAFF. The DNA of the CDR3 is TGTGCCACCAGTGATGGGAGTCTGAACACTGAAGCTTTCTTT.

Points on this clone: This same CDR3 is encoded by further DNA sequences in the sample. Here the CDR3 reads CASSLDRSSYNEQFF. For the CDR3, the DNA is TGTGCCAGCAGCTTGGATCGGAGTTCCTACAATGAGCAGTTCTTC. This chain links TRBV7-2 with TRBJ2-1; no clear D gene. The V gene lost 3 bases and the J gene lost 1 base, with 10 bases spanning the gap. Germline V gene sequence: CDR1 SGHTA, CDR2 FQGNSA. The CDR3 totals 15 residues.

The genes are TRBV2 and TRBJ2-3; no definite D call. Looked up from germline, CDR1 is SNHLY and CDR2 is FYNNEI. This CDR3 region has 15 residues. V lost 7 bases, J lost 2 bases, and 16 bases lay in between. CDR3 residues: CASINQKKNTDTQYF. The CDR3 DNA reads TGTGCCAGCATTAACCAGAAAAAAAACACAGATACGCAGTATTTT.

This clone is a singleton in its sample. The chain has TRBV3-1 (or the pseudogene TRBV3-2) and TRBJ2-5; 10 nucleotides line up with TRBD2. J was trimmed by 2 bases and V by 1 base; bases with no gene match: 4. CDR3 length equals 16 residues. In germline, CDR1 is LGHDT, CDR2 YNNKEL (reference sequence). The CDR3 sequence: CASSQAPSGGQETQYF. In DNA, the CDR3 is TGTGCCAGCAGCCAAGCCCCTAGCGGGGGACAAGAGACCCAGTACTTC.

This chain joins TRBV5-1 and TRBJ1-1; D gene uncertain. CDR1 is SGHRS, CDR2 YFSETQ, per germline. Trimming took off 1 base at V and 5 bases at J, with 9 bases between the two ends. This CDR3 is built from 13 residues. The CDR3 reads CASSLISLTEAFF. The CDR3 region has the DNA TGCGCCAGCAGCTTGATTTCACTAACTGAAGCTTTCTTT.

The CDR3 loop reads CASSQDGGKTGELFF. CDR3 nucleotide sequence: TGCGCCAGCAGCCAAGATGGAGGGAAAACCGGGGAGCTGTTTTTT. This chain joins TRBV4-1 and TRBJ2-2; perhaps TRBD2 as D (6 bases). The germline V and J ends were trimmed by 0 bases and 5 bases, with 10 bases remaining between them. The CDR3 is 15 amino acids. Germline V lookup: CDR1 MGHRA, CDR2 YSYEKL.

The chain has TRBV9 and TRBJ2-1; D possibly corresponds to TRBD1 (5 bases). This CDR3 is 18 amino acids long. Germline V gene data show CDR1 as SGDLS and CDR2 as YYNGEE. With 4 bases removed from V and 0 bases from J, the gap between germline ends came to 20 bases. This CDR3 reads CASSSHPLGHSSYNEQFF. The DNA of the CDR3 is TGTGCCAGCAGCTCACACCCCTTGGGGCATAGCTCCTACAATGAGCAGTTCTTC.

This chain joins TRBV29-1 and TRBJ2-5; 8 bases are a match to TRBD2. After removal of 4 bases from V and 2 bases from J, the junction contained 6 bases not matched to a gene. This CDR3 has 14 residues. The germline gives CDR1 SQVTM, CDR2 ANQGSEA. This chain's CDR3 is CSVGVPGGQETQYF. CDR3 DNA: TGCAGCGTTGGCGTACCGGGAGGGCAAGAGACCCAGTACTTC.